The 29 T cell receptor beta chains listed next were all sequenced from one sample in a study of blood T cell repertoires in COVID-19. Repertoires were generated with immunoSEQ multiplex PCR, while TCRdb's copy carries only in-frame clones and drops some. Here the sample spans around 41,000 clones, approximately 81% being singletons. The material sequenced was peripheral blood. The source is a human donor in a cohort sampled during active COVID-19.

The chain recombines TRBV29-1 with TRBJ1-1; 12 bases are a match to TRBD1. With 6 bases clipped from V and 4 bases from J, the junction kept 9 bases outside the gene matches. CDR1 is SQVTM, CDR2 ANQGSEA, per germline. The CDR3 totals 15 residues. The CDR3 region is CSVLGDRGLVTEAFF. The CDR3 coding sequence is TGCAGCGTCCTTGGGGACAGGGGGCTCGTCACTGAAGCTTTCTTT.

This chain connects TRBV6-6 to TRBJ1-2; 8 bases map to TRBD1. Germline assignment: CDR1 MNHNY and CDR2 SVGAGI (reference sequence). This CDR3 has 15 residues. The V segment lost 5 bases and the J segment 3 bases; nucleotides outside the gene matches: 8. The CDR3 DNA sequence: TGTGCCAGCAGTGGGCCCGACAGGGGTGACTATGGCTACACCTTC. This translates into CASSGPDRGDYGYTF.

The chain recombines TRBV9 with TRBJ2-1; the D gene is possibly TRBD1 (5 bases). The CDR3 sequence is 13 residues long. V gave up 3 bases and J gave up 10 bases, with 14 bases separating them. Germline loops: CDR1 SGDLS, CDR2 YYNGEE. The CDR3 DNA is TGTGCCAGCAGCGGCAGGGTTAGTAGGGAGCAGTTCTTC. Protein product: CASSGRVSREQFF.

The CDR3: CASSSNEGVRTDTQYF. The CDR3 DNA reads as TGTGCCAGCAGCTCCAATGAGGGGGTCCGCACAGATACGCAGTATTTT. V and J are TRBV7-6 and TRBJ2-3, with a tentative D call TRBD1 (6 bases). This CDR3 region has 16 residues. V lost 4 bases and J lost 1, with 15 bases in between. CDR1 SGHVS and CDR2 FNYEAQ come from the germline V gene.

This sequence joins TRBV18 and TRBJ2-3; weak D call: TRBD1 (5 bases). The length of the CDR3 is 14 residues. Germline V gene sequence: CDR1 KGHSH, CDR2 LQKENI. With 5 bases removed from V and 4 bases from J, the gap between germline ends came to 13 bases. CDR3: CASSSGAGPDTQYF. The CDR3 nucleotides are TGTGCCAGCTCATCCGGAGCAGGGCCAGATACGCAGTATTTT.

This chain uses TRBV6-1 with TRBJ1-3, with no clear D. V was shortened by 7 bases and J by 3 bases, with 10 bases between the two germline ends. Per the germline V gene, CDR1 is MNHNS and CDR2 is SASEGT. The length of the CDR3 is 13 residues. The DNA of the CDR3 is TGTGCCAGCACCACCGCGAGTGGAAACACCATATATTTT. It codes for CASTTASGNTIYF.

The chain combines TRBV5-4 with TRBJ2-2; a possible D gene is TRBD2 (7 bases). Germline values: CDR1 SGHNT, CDR2 YYREEE (reference sequence). The CDR3 is 15 residues long. Between the trimmed V and J ends, which lost 7 bases and 1 base, there was a span of 14 bases. CDR3 loop: CASGGGGLNTGELFF. CDR3 coding DNA: TGTGCCAGCGGAGGGGGGGGCCTGAACACCGGGGAGCTGTTTTTT.

This clone is a singleton in its sample. The chain uses TRBV6-5 and TRBJ1-4; possibly TRBD1 for D (5 bases). V dropped 2 bases and J dropped 8 bases, with 12 bases sitting between them. Germline V gene lookup returns CDR1 MNHEY and CDR2 SVGAGI. The CDR3 contains 14 residues. Here the CDR3 reads CASSYGQRGEKLFF. The DNA for the CDR3 is TGTGCCAGCAGTTACGGGCAGCGGGGGGAAAAACTGTTTTTT.

The chain recombines TRBV5-1 with TRBJ2-7; no firm D call. Looked up from germline, CDR1 is SGHRS and CDR2 is YFSETQ. This CDR3 comprises 12 residues. Trimming removed 2 bases at V and 4 bases at J, with 7 bases between. This CDR3 is CASSFGSYEQYF. CDR3 in DNA: TGCGCCAGCAGCTTCGGGTCTTACGAGCAGTACTTC.

A few counts support this clone. The CDR3 sequence is CAIAGQAYEQYF. The CDR3 nucleotides are TGTGCCATAGCGGGACAGGCCTACGAGCAGTACTTC. The V and J genes are TRBV10-3 and TRBJ2-7; tentative D call: TRBD1 (8 bases). The CDR3 runs 12 residues. With 9 bases removed from V and 2 bases from J, the gap between germline ends came to 11 bases. CDR1 ENHRY and CDR2 SYGVKD come from the germline V gene.

The gene calls are TRBV12-3 or TRBV12-4 and TRBJ1-1; D is uncertain. There are 13 residues in the CDR3. Trimming cost V 3 bases and J 1 base, with 6 bases left between them. The CDR3 region is CASSFGENTEAFF. CDR3 in DNA: TGTGCCAGCAGTTTCGGAGAGAACACTGAAGCTTTCTTT.

The V gene is TRBV10-3, the J gene TRBJ1-1; 7 nucleotides align to TRBD1. V was pared by 7 bases and J by 8 bases, with 7 bases of the junction left unmatched. The germline V gene has CDR1 ENHRY and CDR2 SYGVKD. The CDR3 length is 12 residues. In DNA form, the CDR3 reads TGTGCCATCAAAGATGACAGGGTCGAAGCTTTCTTT. It encodes CAIKDDRVEAFF.

This clone was picked up a small number of times. V and J are TRBV5-1 and TRBJ2-1, with D possibly TRBD2 on 5 matching bases. CDR3 length equals 16 residues. V shed 0 bases and J shed 3 bases, with 13 bases lying between them. Germline CDR1 is SGHRS and CDR2 is YFSETQ. CDR3 loop: CASSLVRLAIYNEQFF. CDR3 coding DNA: TGCGCCAGCAGCTTGGTTAGGCTAGCTATCTACAATGAGCAGTTCTTC.

This chain uses TRBV7-9 with TRBJ2-2, with D perhaps matching TRBD1 (6 bases). The CDR3 totals 16 residues. Germline CDR1 SEHNR, CDR2 FQNEAQ (reference sequence). V shed 5 bases and J shed 5 bases, with 18 bases lying between them. The DNA for the CDR3 is TGTGCCAGCAGCCCTTTGGGTGGGGGCCGGACCGGGGAGCTGTTTTTT. It yields the protein CASSPLGGGRTGELFF. Using reference TRBV7-9 and TRBJ2-2 for the parts outside the CDR3, the full variable domain is DTGVSQNPRHKITKRGQNVTFRCDPISEHNRLYWYRQTLGQGPEFLTYFQNEAQLEKSRLLSDRFSAERPKGSFSTLEIQRTEQGDSAMYLCASSPLGGGRTGELFFGEGSRLTVL.

The chain links TRBV5-4 to TRBJ1-1; TRBD1 might be the D (6 bases). V lost 3 bases and J lost 11, with 20 bases in between. Germline CDR1 reads SGHNT; CDR2 reads YYREEE (reference sequence). This CDR3 is 14 amino acids long. The CDR3 nucleotides are TGTGCCAGCAGCTACCGGGACACGGGCTCTATGGCTTTCTTT. It yields the protein CASSYRDTGSMAFF.

This sequence joins TRBV5-1 and TRBJ2-5; the D gene is possibly TRBD1 (6 bases). The CDR3 runs 14 residues. Trimming took 1 base from V and 4 from J, leaving 11 bases between them. Germline V gives CDR1 SGHRS, CDR2 YFSETQ. The CDR3 loop reads CASSLSGGLETQYF. In nucleotides, the CDR3 is TGCGCCAGCAGCTTGAGTGGGGGCCTAGAGACCCAGTACTTC.

The genes are TRBV14 and TRBJ2-2; D may be TRBD1 (5 bases). The germline gives CDR1 SGHDN, CDR2 FVKESK. CDR3 length equals 16 residues. Between the trimmed V and J ends, which lost 1 base and 7 bases, there was a span of 16 bases. The CDR3 is CASSQVLVQVGGELFF. DNA for the CDR3: TGTGCCAGCAGCCAAGTGCTGGTACAGGTTGGCGGGGAGCTGTTTTTT.

The chain joins TRBV6-5 to TRBJ2-5, with 10 bases fitting TRBD2. V dropped 0 bases and J dropped 5; count of bases not matched to a gene: 3. The CDR3 length is 15 residues. Germline V CDR1 and CDR2: MNHEY, SVGAGI. CDR3 coding DNA: TGTGCCAGCAGTTACTCCGGGACTAGCGATGAGACCCAGTACTTC. Residues: CASSYSGTSDETQYF.

This rearrangement joins TRBV13 to TRBJ2-3; a weak D match, TRBD2 (5 bases). V lost 5 bases and J 2 bases, leaving 14 bases between the germline ends. The CDR3 length is 15 residues. Germline V lookup: CDR1 PRHDT, CDR2 FYEKMQ (reference sequence). In DNA form, the CDR3 reads TGTGCCAGCAGCCAGACGGACTCCTACACAGATACGCAGTATTTT. It codes for CASSQTDSYTDTQYF.

This chain uses TRBV2 with TRBJ2-2, with D possibly matching TRBD2 (6 bases). Germline V gene data show CDR1 as SNHLY and CDR2 as FYNNEI. V gave up 8 bases and J gave up 6 bases, with 10 bases separating them. The CDR3 extends over 12 amino acids. The CDR3 DNA reads TGTGCCAGCGGGAGGATGTCCGGGGAGCTGTTTTTT. It encodes CASGRMSGELFF. Complete variable domain (other parts from reference TRBV2 and TRBJ2-2): EPEVTQTPSHQVTQMGQEVILRCVPISNHLYFYWYRQILGQKVEFLVSFYNNEISEKSEIFDDQFSVERPDGSNFTLKIRSTKLEDSAMYFCASGRMSGELFFGEGSRLTVL.

In its sample, this clone was seen once. The J gene is TRBJ2-1, the V gene TRBV11-2, with D hard to call. Germline V gene lookup returns CDR1 SGHAT and CDR2 FQNNGV. Trimming removed 2 bases at V and 9 bases at J, with 11 bases between. The CDR3 runs to 13 residues. The CDR3 is CASSLLANFEQFF. The CDR3 DNA reads TGTGCCAGCAGCTTATTAGCTAACTTTGAGCAGTTCTTC. The full variable domain, in which reference TRBV11-2 and TRBJ2-1 provide the parts outside the CDR3, is EAGVAQSPRYKIIEKRQSVAFWCNPISGHATLYWYQQILGQGPKLLIQFQNNGVVDDSQLPKDRFSAERLKGVDSTLKIQPAKLEDSAVYLCASSLLANFEQFFGPGTRLTVL.

The genes are TRBV18 and TRBJ1-1, with D unclear. The length of the CDR3 is 12 residues. V lost 3 bases and J lost 4, with 6 bases in between. Germline CDR1 is KGHSH and CDR2 is LQKENI. CDR3 loop: CASSPSGTEAFF. CDR3 coding DNA: TGTGCCAGCTCACCTTCGGGCACTGAAGCTTTCTTT.

The J gene is TRBJ1-6, the V gene TRBV3-1 (or the pseudogene TRBV3-2); D possibly corresponds to TRBD1 (5 bases). V lost 2 bases, J lost 5 bases, and 10 bases lay in between. This CDR3 is built from 15 residues. Germline values: CDR1 LGHDT, CDR2 YNNKEL (reference sequence). CDR3 region: CASSQQGSNNSPLHF. The CDR3 bases are TGTGCCAGCAGCCAACAGGGATCTAATAATTCACCCCTCCACTTT.

The chain uses TRBV2 and TRBJ2-1; unclear D gene. The V end lost 1 base, the J end lost 4 bases, and 8 bases lay between the germline ends. CDR3 length: 14 amino acids. Germline CDR1 is SNHLY and CDR2 is FYNNEI. CDR3 sequence: CASSEDPPYNEQFF. CDR3 sequence (DNA): TGTGCCAGCAGTGAAGATCCCCCTTACAATGAGCAGTTCTTC.

The chain recombines TRBV21-1 with TRBJ2-3; the tabulated D call, TRBD2, remains unverified against the DNA. TRBV21-1 is a pseudogene locus. The CDR3 is 16 amino acids. The CDR3, as DNA: TGTGCCAGCAGCAAAGCGCGAAGCCGGGGCACAGATACGCAGTATTTT. Protein: CASSKARSRGTDTQYF.

The chain recombines TRBV19 with TRBJ2-7; the D gene is possibly TRBD2 (7 bases). Germline values: CDR1 LNHDA, CDR2 SQIVND (reference sequence). This CDR3 has 15 residues. Trimming took off 5 bases at V and 3 bases at J, with 17 bases between the two ends. The CDR3 DNA sequence: TGTGCCAGTAGTTCCCTCTGGGAGGGGGTCTACGAGCAGTACTTC. It is translated as CASSSLWEGVYEQYF.

The chain joins TRBV7-9 to TRBJ1-2, with 10 bases matching TRBD1. From germline, CDR1 is SEHNR and CDR2 FQNEAQ (reference sequence). After removal of 6 bases from V and 8 bases from J, the junction contained 12 bases not matched to a gene. The CDR3 has 15 residues. CDR3 sequence (DNA): TGTGCCAGCAGTCCTCCCGGGGGACAGGGGCGCGGCTACACCTTC. This codes for CASSPPGGQGRGYTF.

This clone was observed a few times. The V and J genes are TRBV3-1 (or the pseudogene TRBV3-2) and TRBJ2-5; 9 positions match TRBD2. J lost 5 bases, V lost 4 bases, and 8 bases had no gene match. This CDR3 has 15 residues. In germline, CDR1 is LGHDT, CDR2 YNNKEL (reference sequence). DNA for the CDR3: TGTGCCAGCAGCCCTCGGGGCGGGGGGGCGGAGACCCAGTACTTC. This gives the protein CASSPRGGGAETQYF.

To note about this clone: A junction boundary mismatches the germline segment, possibly from a read error. This sequence joins TRBV6-1 and TRBJ2-7, with TRBD2 identical over 13 bases. Looked up from germline, CDR1 is MNHNS and CDR2 is SASEGT. The CDR3 extends over 15 amino acids. DNA for the CDR3: TGTGCCAGCAGCGAAGGACTAGCGGGGGCCTACGAGCAGTACTTC. Protein sequence: CASSEGLAGAYEQYF.